The 26 T cell receptor beta chains listed next were all sequenced from one sample in a study of T-cell memory formation after mild COVID-19. Via MiXCR, TCRdb re-called the 5' RACE reads, giving one row per CDR3 protein. This sample has around 220,000 distinct CDR3 sequences, with roughly 17% found just once. Sequences were obtained from PBMCs or a T cell subset sorted from them (not recorded which). These receptors were collected from a man aged 18 to 30 who had mild COVID-19 (a few samples of this study predate the infection). Cell type and time point are not known.

The rearrangement uses TRBV3-1 and TRBJ2-3, with D possibly matching TRBD2 (6 bases). Looked up from germline, CDR1 is LGHDT and CDR2 is YNNKEL (reference sequence). The CDR3 consists of 20 residues. Trimming shortened V by 0 bases and J by 5 bases, and 27 bases separated the two germline ends. CDR3 sequence (DNA): TGTGCCAGCAGCCAAGATCTCCGAATCTCTCCGGGGCGGGGCAGAGATACGCAGTATTTT. The encoded protein is CASSQDLRISPGRGRDTQYF.

The gene calls are TRBV2 and TRBJ2-4, with TRBD1 as a possible D gene (6 bases). This CDR3 contains 17 residues. V was cut by 6 bases and J by 2 bases, with 20 bases left in between. Germline CDR1 SNHLY, CDR2 FYNNEI. This chain's CDR3 is CASRETQGQEPKNIQYF. CDR3 nucleotide sequence: TGTGCCAGCAGAGAAACTCAGGGACAAGAACCCAAAAACATTCAGTACTTC.

This chain joins TRBV4-3 and TRBJ2-5; TRBD2 matches 7 bases. The CDR3 extends over 17 amino acids. Germline lookup yields CDR1 LGHNA and CDR2 YSLEER. Trimming removed 4 bases from V and 4 bases from J; junction bases left unmatched: 15. CDR3 coding DNA: TGCGCCAGCAGCCCCACCCTCGGGGGGTTTACGGCAGAGACCCAGTACTTC. It codes for CASSPTLGGFTAETQYF.

This clonotype was found once. The V call is TRBV20-1, the J call TRBJ1-1, with D maybe TRBD1 (6 bases). The V end lost 2 bases, the J end lost 3 bases, and 16 bases lay between the germline ends. CDR3 length: 15 residues. Germline assignment: CDR1 DFQATT and CDR2 SNEGSKA (reference sequence). CDR3 residues: CSARPNLGGHTEAFF. CDR3 nucleotides: TGCAGTGCTAGACCGAACTTAGGGGGGCACACTGAAGCTTTCTTT.

This clonotype was seen a few times. The chain is built from TRBV6-6 and TRBJ1-5; the D is unclear. V was shortened by 4 bases and J by 6 bases, with 13 bases between the two germline ends. Germline values: CDR1 MNHNY, CDR2 SVGAGI (reference sequence). The CDR3 covers 14 residues. CDR3 nucleotides: TGTGCCAGCAGTTTCCTCGAAGCGGGTCAGCCCCAGCATTTT. This gives the protein CASSFLEAGQPQHF.

This clonotype occurred many times. The V call is TRBV12-3 or TRBV12-4, the J call TRBJ2-3, with 8 bases lining up with TRBD1. J was trimmed by 1 base and V by 6 bases; bases with no gene match: 3. This CDR3 has 14 residues. The CDR3 DNA follows: TGTGCCAGCAGACCGACAGGGGGCACAGATACGCAGTATTTT. It translates to CASRPTGGTDTQYF.

The sample holds a few counts of this clonotype. The chain links TRBV5-1 to TRBJ1-5; D is unclear. Germline assignment: CDR1 SGHRS and CDR2 YFSETQ. V was cut by 4 bases and J by 6 bases, with 17 bases left in between. This CDR3 has 15 amino acids. The CDR3 is CASSLTSGVSQPQHF. CDR3 DNA sequence: TGCGCCAGCAGCCTTACCTCAGGAGTGAGTCAGCCCCAGCATTTT.

In this sample, this clonotype turned up a few times. The rearrangement links TRBV5-5 to TRBJ2-4, with D perhaps matching TRBD1 (6 bases). This CDR3 has 16 residues. Germline CDR1 reads SGHKS; CDR2 reads YYEKEE (reference sequence). V was clipped by 5 bases and J by 3 bases, with 18 bases between them. CDR3 region: CASSIEGDRGKNIQYF. CDR3 sequence (DNA): TGTGCCAGCAGTATCGAGGGGGATAGAGGCAAAAACATTCAGTACTTC.

This clonotype was recorded at least ten times. The chain employs TRBV5-1 and TRBJ2-3; D not certain. This CDR3 contains 14 residues. Germline CDR1 SGHRS, CDR2 YFSETQ. V lost 2 bases, J lost 0 bases, and 7 bases lay in between. Here the CDR3 reads CASSLSTSTDTQYF. For the CDR3, the DNA is TGCGCCAGCAGCTTATCTACTAGCACAGATACGCAGTATTTT.

This clonotype was detected a few times. V is TRBV6-5 and J is TRBJ2-7, with TRBD1 as a possible D gene (5 bases). CDR1 is MNHEY and CDR2 is SVGAGI in the germline V gene. This CDR3 spans 16 amino acids. Trimming left V 5 bases short and J 2 bases short, with 19 bases between. The CDR3 sequence: CASSKSYRRWPYEQYV. The DNA for the CDR3 is TGTGCCAGCAGTAAAAGTTACAGGAGATGGCCCTACGAGCAGTACGTC.

This clonotype was seen a few times. The rearrangement uses TRBV10-3 and TRBJ2-3; D gene unclear. The CDR3 has 13 amino acids. Germline V gene sequence: CDR1 ENHRY, CDR2 SYGVKD. Trimming shortened V by 3 bases and J by 4 bases, and 8 bases separated the two germline ends. The chain's CDR3 is CAISEREADTQYF. CDR3 bases: TGTGCCATCAGTGAAAGGGAAGCAGATACGCAGTATTTT.

V and J are TRBV12-3 or TRBV12-4 and TRBJ1-5, with unresolved D. The CDR3 length is 12 residues. The V end was cut by 7 bases, the J end by 5 bases, with 9 bases between. CDR3 in DNA: TGTGCCAGCACCCGCCAGGATCAGCCCCAGCATTTT. Translation gives CASTRQDQPQHF.

This chain connects TRBV4-2 to TRBJ2-2, with 7 bases identical to TRBD2. The trim removed 1 base at V and 0 bases at J, leaving 2 bases unmatched. This CDR3 spans 16 amino acids. Germline CDR1 LGHNA, CDR2 YNFKEQ. The CDR3 protein is CASSQVLATNTGELFF. The CDR3 DNA sequence: TGTGCCAGCAGCCAAGTACTAGCGACGAACACCGGGGAGCTGTTTTTT.

J is TRBJ1-5 and V is TRBV28, with 10 bases identical to TRBD1. The CDR3 has 15 residues. Germline V gene sequence: CDR1 MDHEN, CDR2 SYDVKM. J was trimmed by 5 bases and V by 5 bases; bases with no gene match: 6. The CDR3 sequence: CASSPSTGGHQPQHF. CDR3 bases: TGTGCCAGCAGTCCATCGACAGGGGGCCATCAGCCCCAGCATTTT. The whole variable domain, filled in from reference TRBV28 and TRBJ1-5, reads DVKVTQSSRYLVKRTGEKVFLECVQDMDHENMFWYRQDPGLGLRLIYFSYDVKMKEKGDIPEGYSVSREKKERFSLILESASTNQTSMYLCASSPSTGGHQPQHFGDGTRLSIL.

The chain is built from TRBV4-2 and TRBJ2-1, with D tentatively TRBD2 (6 bases). The CDR3 is made up of 16 amino acids. The ends were cut back, 4 bases at V and 3 bases at J, with 16 bases in the middle. Germline V CDR1 and CDR2: LGHNA, YNFKEQ. CDR3 coding DNA: TGTGCCAGCAGCCCTTGGAGTGGGACTGACTACAATGAGCAGTTCTTC. Amino acids: CASSPWSGTDYNEQFF.

This clonotype was detected a few times. J is TRBJ2-3 and V is TRBV20-1; D assignment may be TRBD1 or TRBD2 (5 bases each). V lost 3 bases and J lost 1, with 11 bases in between. In germline, CDR1 is DFQATT, CDR2 SNEGSKA (reference sequence). The CDR3 length is 14 residues. The chain's CDR3 is CSASLGERTDTQYF. As DNA, the CDR3 is TGCAGTGCTAGTTTGGGGGAACGCACAGATACGCAGTATTTT.

The V and J genes are TRBV18 and TRBJ2-5, with a possible D match to TRBD1 (5 bases). Trimming removed 7 bases from V and 2 bases from J, with 8 bases in between. The CDR3 spans 12 residues. Germline V gene lookup returns CDR1 KGHSH and CDR2 LQKENI. The CDR3 here is CASFREQETQYF. For the CDR3, the DNA is TGTGCCAGCTTCAGGGAACAAGAGACCCAGTACTTC.

The rearrangement uses TRBV4-3 and TRBJ1-5; D may be TRBD1 (6 bases). CDR1 and CDR2 (germline): LGHNA, YSLEER. The CDR3 loop spans 15 amino acids. V was clipped by 3 bases and J by 1 base, with 10 bases between them. In DNA, the CDR3 is TGCGCCAGCAGCCAGTACAGGGCGAGCAATCAGCCCCAGCATTTT. This codes for CASSQYRASNQPQHF.

This chain links TRBV20-1 with TRBJ2-1; 10 nucleotides line up with TRBD2. Trimming cost V 6 bases and J 5 bases; bases outside gene matches: 10. CDR3 length: 15 amino acids. The germline V gene has CDR1 DFQATT and CDR2 SNEGSKA (reference sequence). CDR3 loop: CSAPNSGGSNNEQFF. For the CDR3, the DNA is TGCAGTGCCCCTAATAGCGGGGGGTCGAACAATGAGCAGTTCTTC.

This sequence joins TRBV5-1 and TRBJ2-3, with 9 bases identical to TRBD1. CDR3 size: 14 residues. CDR1 and CDR2 from the germline V gene are SGHRS and YFSETQ. With 3 bases clipped from V and 6 bases from J, the junction kept 5 bases outside the gene matches. CDR3 sequence reads: CASSSQGAGDTQYF. CDR3 coding DNA: TGCGCCAGCAGCTCACAGGGGGCGGGCGATACGCAGTATTTT.

To note about this clonotype: A read error may produce the germline difference seen at one junction end. The V and J genes are TRBV18 and TRBJ2-2, with D unresolved. The CDR3 consists of 16 residues. The germline gives CDR1 KGHSH, CDR2 LQKENI. The CDR3 spells CASSPLVQPKTGELFF. The CDR3 DNA reads TGTGCCAGCTCACCATTGGTCCAACCGAAAACCGGGGAGCTGTTTTTT.

The rearrangement joins TRBV12-3 or TRBV12-4 to TRBJ2-2; possible D gene TRBD1, 5 bases. Trimming cost V 5 bases and J 7 bases, with 20 bases left between them. The CDR3 runs 16 residues. The CDR3 nucleotides are TGTGCCAGCAGTCCCTCCGGCCAGGGCGGTCACGGGGAGCTGTTTTTT. Translating gives CASSPSGQGGHGELFF.

The V gene is TRBV18, the J gene TRBJ1-2; no definite D call. Trimming removed 3 bases at V and 8 bases at J, with 13 bases between. Germline V gene lookup returns CDR1 KGHSH and CDR2 LQKENI. This CDR3 is built from 13 residues. CDR3 protein: CASSPSDTRGYTF. The CDR3 nucleotides are TGTGCCAGCTCACCCTCGGATACGCGCGGCTACACCTTC.

This chain connects TRBV20-1 to TRBJ1-3, with D tentatively TRBD1 (5 bases). V was trimmed by 6 bases and J by 0 bases, leaving 12 bases between them. This CDR3 spans 14 amino acids. Germline V CDR1 and CDR2: DFQATT, SNEGSKA (reference sequence). In DNA form, the CDR3 reads TGCAGTGCATCCCGACAGAGCTCTGGAAACACCATATATTTT. Its translation: CSASRQSSGNTIYF.

This clonotype was observed at least ten times. The chain uses TRBV7-2 and TRBJ2-5; D is perhaps TRBD1 or TRBD2 (6 bases each). The ends were cut back, 1 base at V and 1 base at J, with 7 bases in the middle. Germline V lookup: CDR1 SGHTA, CDR2 FQGNSA. This CDR3 contains 14 residues. CDR3 DNA sequence: TGTGCCAGCAGCTTAGGGGGGGCCCAAGAGACCCAGTACTTC. Translated: CASSLGGAQETQYF.

The V call is TRBV5-1, the J call TRBJ2-3; D ambiguous. Germline CDR1 is SGHRS and CDR2 is YFSETQ. The CDR3 consists of 13 residues. Trimming cost V 6 bases and J 1 base, with 9 bases left between them. CDR3 in amino acids: CASKLTGTDTQYF. The CDR3, as DNA: TGCGCCAGCAAATTAACAGGCACAGATACGCAGTATTTT.